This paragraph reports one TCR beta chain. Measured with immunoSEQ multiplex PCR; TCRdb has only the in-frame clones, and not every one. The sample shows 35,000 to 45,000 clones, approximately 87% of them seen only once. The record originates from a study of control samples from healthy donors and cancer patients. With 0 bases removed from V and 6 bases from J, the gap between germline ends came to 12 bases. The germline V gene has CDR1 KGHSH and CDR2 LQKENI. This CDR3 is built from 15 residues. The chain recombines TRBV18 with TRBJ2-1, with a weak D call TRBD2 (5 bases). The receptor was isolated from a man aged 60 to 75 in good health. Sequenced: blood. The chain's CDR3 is CASSPPSGSGNEQFF. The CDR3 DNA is TGTGCCAGCTCACCACCCAGTGGAAGCGGCAATGAGCAGTTCTTC.